The T cell receptor beta chain described here comes from a study of T-cell memory formation after mild COVID-19. About the study: Clusters of TCRs were largely donor specific. General observations from the study: CD4/CD8 balance characterized clones contracting day 15 to 85, and CD4+ skew characterized later expanders.

MiXCR, run by TCRdb on the 5' RACE reads, gives a single entry per CDR3 protein. The repertoire holds about 400,000 distinct CDR3 sequences, with under 15% as singletons. This clonotype was found a few times. Its specificity is not known. The CDR3 loop spans 17 amino acids. V was clipped by 1 base and J by 1 base; unmatched bases: 9. Germline loops: CDR1 SQVTM, CDR2 ANQGSEA. Sequenced: PBMCs or a T cell subset sorted from them (not recorded which). The TCR was taken from a young man who had mild COVID-19 (a few samples of this study predate the infection). Cell type and time point are not known. V is TRBV29-1 and J is TRBJ2-5, with 10 nucleotides matching TRBD2. CDR3 sequence reads: CSVEGGLAGDTQETQYF. The CDR3 coding sequence is TGCAGCGTTGAAGGAGGTCTAGCGGGGGACACCCAAGAGACCCAGTACTTC.